These T cell receptor beta chains were read from a single sample in a study of cytomegalovirus exposure and HLA in healthy donors. TCRdb's table, derived via immunoSEQ multiplex PCR, lists solely in-frame clones and lacks some. This listing includes about 170,000 clones. Sequences were obtained from PBMCs. These receptors all come from a woman younger than 35 in good health and CMV-seropositive. Each CDR3 is given with its conserved first and last residue. D genes are given only for firm matches.

J gene: TRBJ1-6
V gene: TRBV27
D gene: NA
CDR3 protein: CASSAKAMSRSYNSPLHF
CDR3 DNA: TGTGCCAGCAGTGCCAAAGCGATGTCCCGCTCCTATAATTCACCCCTCCACTTT

J gene: TRBJ2-2
V gene: TRBV12-5
D gene: TRBD2
CDR3 protein: CATKTSGNTGELFF
CDR3 DNA: TGTGCTACCAAGACTAGCGGAAACACCGGGGAGCTGTTTTTT

J gene: TRBJ1-2
V gene: TRBV7-2
D gene: NA
CDR3 protein: CASTLNRDTYGYTF
CDR3 DNA: TGTGCCAGCACCTTAAACAGGGATACCTATGGCTACACCTTC

J gene: TRBJ1-5
V gene: TRBV7-9
D gene: TRBD1
CDR3 protein: CASSHGQGAQPQHF
CDR3 DNA: TGTGCCAGCAGCCATGGACAGGGGGCTCAGCCCCAGCATTTT

J gene: TRBJ2-3
V gene: TRBV6-6
D gene: TRBD1
CDR3 protein: CASSKDRFGYF
CDR3 DNA: TGTGCCAGCAGTAAGGACAGGTTTGGGTATTTT

J gene: TRBJ2-7
V gene: TRBV7-2
D gene: NA
CDR3 protein: CASSLTRNYEQYF
CDR3 DNA: TGTGCCAGCAGCCTTACTAGAAACTACGAGCAGTACTTC

J gene: TRBJ1-2
V gene: TRBV5-1
D gene: TRBD1
CDR3 protein: CASSLRQGYGYTF
CDR3 DNA: TGCGCCAGCAGCTTGAGACAGGGGTATGGCTACACCTTC

J gene: TRBJ1-1
V gene: TRBV19
D gene: NA
CDR3 protein: CASSIERNTEAFF
CDR3 DNA: TGTGCCAGTAGTATAGAGAGGAACACTGAAGCTTTCTTT

J gene: TRBJ2-7
V gene: TRBV12-5
D gene: TRBD2
CDR3 protein: CASGLGLAGVYEQYF
CDR3 DNA: TGTGCTAGTGGCCTCGGACTAGCGGGAGTATACGAGCAGTACTTC

J gene: TRBJ1-3
V gene: TRBV5-6
D gene: NA
CDR3 protein: CASSLSQGVFLSGNTIYF
CDR3 DNA: TGTGCCAGCAGCTTGAGCCAGGGCGTATTCCTCTCTGGAAACACCATATATTTT

J gene: TRBJ2-5
V gene: TRBV30
D gene: TRBD2
CDR3 protein: CAWSVRLAARDQYF
CDR3 DNA: TGTGCCTGGAGTGTACGGCTAGCGGCCCGTGACCAGTACTTC

J gene: TRBJ1-1
V gene: TRBV29-1
D gene: NA
CDR3 protein: CSADINTEAFF
CDR3 DNA: TGCAGCGCGGACATTAACACTGAAGCTTTCTTT

J gene: TRBJ2-1
V gene: TRBV6-6
D gene: NA
CDR3 protein: CASTPARGAGNQFF
CDR3 DNA: TGTGCCAGCACTCCCGCCCGGGGGGCCGGAAACCAGTTCTTC

J gene: TRBJ2-7
V gene: TRBV9
D gene: TRBD2
CDR3 protein: CASSKRPSGGVYEQYF
CDR3 DNA: TGTGCCAGCAGCAAAAGGCCTAGCGGGGGGGTATACGAGCAGTACTTC

J gene: TRBJ1-2
V gene: TRBV4-3
D gene: NA
CDR3 protein: CASSQGGRNYGYTF
CDR3 DNA: TGCGCCAGCAGCCAAGGGGGCCGGAACTATGGCTACACCTTC

J gene: TRBJ2-5
V gene: TRBV28
D gene: NA
CDR3 protein: CASSSYGGLETQYF
CDR3 DNA: TGTGCCAGCAGTTCCTACGGGGGGCTGGAGACCCAGTACTTC

J gene: TRBJ1-3
V gene: TRBV25-1
D gene: NA
CDR3 protein: CASSDTGNTIYF
CDR3 DNA: TGTGCCAGCAGTGATACTGGAAACACCATATATTTT

J gene: TRBJ2-3
V gene: TRBV2
D gene: NA
CDR3 protein: CASSGPPGKSTDTQYF
CDR3 DNA: TGTGCCAGCAGTGGTCCCCCGGGGAAGAGCACAGATACGCAGTATTTT

J gene: TRBJ1-1
V gene: TRBV4-1
D gene: NA
CDR3 protein: CASSQQAGTEAFF
CDR3 DNA: TGCGCCAGCAGCCAGCAGGCCGGAACTGAAGCTTTCTTT

J gene: TRBJ1-5
V gene: TRBV9
D gene: TRBD1
CDR3 protein: CASSAGTARNQPQHF
CDR3 DNA: TGTGCCAGCAGCGCCGGGACAGCACGCAATCAGCCCCAGCATTTT

J gene: TRBJ1-1
V gene: TRBV6-1
D gene: NA
CDR3 protein: CASSELWGQNTEAFF
CDR3 DNA: TGTGCCAGCAGTGAATTATGGGGACAGAACACTGAAGCTTTCTTT

J gene: TRBJ2-2
V gene: TRBV9
D gene: NA
CDR3 protein: CASSAARTGELFF
CDR3 DNA: TGTGCCAGCAGCGCCGCTAGGACCGGGGAGCTGTTTTTT

J gene: TRBJ2-2
V gene: TRBV7-6
D gene: TRBD2
CDR3 protein: CASSVAGTRHTGELFF
CDR3 DNA: TGTGCCAGCAGCGTGGCCGGGACTAGGCACACCGGGGAGCTGTTTTTT

J gene: TRBJ2-1
V gene: TRBV7-8
D gene: NA
CDR3 protein: CASSLSHRRDEQFF
CDR3 DNA: TGTGCCAGCAGCCTGTCCCATAGGAGGGATGAGCAGTTCTTC

J gene: TRBJ1-4
V gene: TRBV9
D gene: TRBD1
CDR3 protein: CASSKDRGPNEKLFF
CDR3 DNA: TGTGCCAGCAGCAAGGACAGGGGACCTAATGAAAAACTGTTTTTT

J gene: TRBJ2-1
V gene: TRBV6-1
D gene: NA
CDR3 protein: CASSRTDYNEQFF
CDR3 DNA: TGTGCCAGCAGCCGTACAGATTACAATGAGCAGTTCTTC

J gene: TRBJ1-3
V gene: TRBV5-6
D gene: NA
CDR3 protein: CASSLGQVLLDTIYF
CDR3 DNA: TGTGCCAGCAGCTTGGGACAGGTCCTATTAGACACCATATATTTT

J gene: TRBJ2-3
V gene: TRBV4-1
D gene: TRBD1
CDR3 protein: CASSQLDRGRPDTQYF
CDR3 DNA: TGCGCCAGCAGCCAACTCGACAGGGGGCGGCCAGATACGCAGTATTTT

J gene: TRBJ2-3
V gene: TRBV11-2
D gene: TRBD2
CDR3 protein: CASSLRSGRRTDTQYF
CDR3 DNA: TGTGCCAGCAGCTTACGTAGCGGGAGACGGACAGATACGCAGTATTTT

J gene: TRBJ2-7
V gene: TRBV5-1
D gene: NA
CDR3 protein: CASRKEQGRNYEQYF
CDR3 DNA: TGCGCCAGCAGGAAAGAACAGGGAAGGAACTACGAGCAGTACTTC

J gene: TRBJ2-7
V gene: TRBV9
D gene: TRBD1
CDR3 protein: CASSVGDSLTYEQYF
CDR3 DNA: TGTGCCAGCAGCGTAGGGGACAGCCTAACCTACGAGCAGTACTTC

J gene: TRBJ1-4
V gene: TRBV5-8
D gene: TRBD1
CDR3 protein: CASSFTGGGEKLFF
CDR3 DNA: TGTGCCAGCAGCTTTACAGGGGGAGGGGAAAAACTGTTTTTT

J gene: TRBJ2-3
V gene: TRBV7-2
D gene: NA
CDR3 protein: CASSPDSGFWYTQYF
CDR3 DNA: TGTGCCAGCAGCCCGGACTCGGGGTTTTGGTATACGCAGTATTTT